The clone carrying this T cell receptor beta chain appeared a few times. Its antigen is as yet unknown. PCR primers comprised 60 Vbeta and 13 Jbeta primers. The assay was immunoSEQ multiplex PCR, and TCRdb's table has in-frame clones only and misses some. The table includes 110,000 to 150,000 clones, roughly 83% detected once. The CDR3 consists of 13 residues. Trimming pared 6 bases from V and 3 bases from J, leaving 12 bases between. Germline CDR1 and CDR2: SGHAT and FQNNGV. These data are taken from a study of cytomegalovirus exposure and HLA in healthy donors. On the study more broadly: Of some 400 genotyped donors, roughly 81% grouped in the Caucasian-associated ancestry cluster. Notes on the study in general: A cluster of highly shared sequence variants was likely a sequencing artifact. Of the V segments, some could not be distinguished, including TRBV6-2 and TRBV6-3, and were excluded. Associated with cytomegalovirus, according to the listing, were around 160 TCR beta chains.

This clonotype originated in a female donor in good health and CMV-seronegative. Specimen: PBMCs. The chain is built from TRBV11-2 and TRBJ2-7; maybe TRBD2 (6 bases). For the CDR3, the DNA is TGTGCCAGCAGTCCGGGACTGGACTACGAGCAGTACTTC. Translation gives CASSPGLDYEQYF.